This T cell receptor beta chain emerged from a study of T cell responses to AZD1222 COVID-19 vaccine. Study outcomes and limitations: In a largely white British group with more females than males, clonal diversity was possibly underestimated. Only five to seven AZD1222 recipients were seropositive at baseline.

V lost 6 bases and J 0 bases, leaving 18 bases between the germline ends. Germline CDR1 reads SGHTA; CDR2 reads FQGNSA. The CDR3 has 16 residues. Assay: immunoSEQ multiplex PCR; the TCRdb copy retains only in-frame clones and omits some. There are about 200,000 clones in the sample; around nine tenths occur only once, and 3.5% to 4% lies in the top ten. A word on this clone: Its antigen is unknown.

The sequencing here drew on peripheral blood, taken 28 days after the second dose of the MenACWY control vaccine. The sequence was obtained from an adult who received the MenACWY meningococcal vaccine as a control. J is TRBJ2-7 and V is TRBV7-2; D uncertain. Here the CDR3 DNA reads TGTGCCAGCAGTTTTATCGGTACCGACCGCTCCTACGAGCAGTACTTC. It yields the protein CASSFIGTDRSYEQYF.